This T cell receptor (beta chain) was retrieved from a study of blood T cell repertoires in COVID-19. Study-level information: Acute-phase and convalescent COVID-19 samples originated in the United States, Italy and Spain. The analysed material was cDNA or gDNA that came from T cells, B-cell-depleted T cells, or PBMCs.

Germline loops: CDR1 SNHLY, CDR2 FYNNEI. The CDR3 sequence is 15 residues long. V shed 9 bases and J 3 bases; nucleotides not matched to a gene: 10. This clone showed up just a few times. As originally analysed: Reference gene primers were amplified, and this amplification served to estimate nucleated cell counts. Profiling relied on immunoSEQ multiplex PCR, and the TCRdb table lists in-frame clones only, not all of them. That table furnishes V, J and clone size, whereas the DNA furnished D and trimming. Of some 15,000 clones detected, around 75% appear once; the ten largest clones hold roughly 13%. J is TRBJ1-1 and V is TRBV2, with 10 nucleotides matching TRBD1. Material: peripheral blood. This TCR was recovered from a man aged 60 to 69 with acute or convalescent COVID-19. CDR3 coding DNA: TGTGCCAGTGGGGGAGACAGGGGGCAGGACACTGAAGCTTTCTTT. Its translation is CASGGDRGQDTEAFF. Full variable domain (rest looked up from reference TRBV2 and TRBJ1-1): EPEVTQTPSHQVTQMGQEVILRCVPISNHLYFYWYRQILGQKVEFLVSFYNNEISEKSEIFDDQFSVERPDGSNFTLKIRSTKLEDSAMYFCASGGDRGQDTEAFFGQGTRLTVV.